Listed here are 14 T cell receptor beta chains from one sample, sequenced in a study of blood T cell repertoires in COVID-19 (dated by TCRdb to the early 2020s). The protocol used for the library was the immunoSEQ multiplex PCR assay. This is the immuneACCESS table as TCRdb keeps it, with only in-frame sequences that have V and J called. A part of the clones is gone; compared with another copy, unresolved V genes explain less than half, and the rest is unexplained. The sample has roughly 250,000 clones on record, approximately 85% of them singletons. The biggest ten clones account for about 0.9% of the sample. Material for sequencing was peripheral blood. The receptors were gathered from a human donor with COVID-19, enrolled during active disease. The donor label of this sample is uncertain.

The CDR3 protein is CASSQPGQETQYF. The CDR3 nucleotides are TGTGCCAGCAGCCAACCGGGCCAAGAGACCCAGTACTTC. The chain employs TRBV6-6 and TRBJ2-5, with D uncertain. Germline V lookup: CDR1 MNHNY, CDR2 SVGAGI (reference sequence). V lost 6 bases, J lost 1 base, and 9 bases lay in between. The CDR3 spans 13 residues.

This clone was picked up a small number of times. V is TRBV28 and J is TRBJ2-1; TRBD2 aligns across 9 bases. The germline CDR1 and CDR2 sequences are MDHEN and SYDVKM. The junction had 14 bases not matched to a gene; V was cut back by 5 bases and J by 9 bases. The CDR3 loop spans 16 amino acids. The chain's CDR3 is CASSPPGTSRFIEQFF. The CDR3 nucleotides are TGTGCCAGCAGTCCTCCCGGGACTAGCCGATTTATTGAGCAGTTCTTC.

The rearrangement joins TRBV7-9 to TRBJ1-4; no firm D call. Trimming took off 3 bases at V and 2 bases at J, with 7 bases between the two ends. The CDR3 covers 14 residues. Germline values: CDR1 SEHNR, CDR2 FQNEAQ (reference sequence). The CDR3 DNA reads TGTGCCAGCAGCTTCGGGGTGACTAATGAAAAACTGTTTTTT. This encodes CASSFGVTNEKLFF.

The genes are TRBV3-1 (or the pseudogene TRBV3-2) and TRBJ2-7; TRBD1 matches 8 bases. This CDR3 has 14 residues. Trimming took 4 bases from V and 2 from J; bases not matched to a gene: 4. The germline gives CDR1 LGHDT, CDR2 YNNKEL (reference sequence). CDR3 protein: CASSLGTGPYEQYF. The CDR3 DNA reads TGTGCCAGCAGCCTCGGGACAGGCCCCTACGAGCAGTACTTC.

The chain recombines TRBV18 with TRBJ1-5; D is possibly TRBD1 (6 bases). Deletions cut 3 bases from V and 4 bases from J, with 7 bases between. Germline V gene data show CDR1 as KGHSH and CDR2 as LQKENI. The CDR3 extends over 13 amino acids. CDR3 amino acids: CASSPRGNQPQHF. CDR3 in DNA: TGTGCCAGCTCACCGAGGGGGAATCAGCCCCAGCATTTT.

V is TRBV5-1 and J is TRBJ1-6; TRBD1 aligns across 8 bases. V shed 0 bases and J 7 bases; nucleotides not matched to a gene: 3. Germline CDR1 and CDR2: SGHRS and YFSETQ. The CDR3 is 15 residues long. CDR3 in DNA: TGCGCCAGCAGCTTGGCCGGGACAGGAAATTCACCCCTCCACTTT. Translating gives CASSLAGTGNSPLHF.

The chain carries TRBV6-4 and TRBJ2-1; 11 bases are a match to TRBD2. In germline, CDR1 is MRHNA, CDR2 SNTAGT. The V gene end was trimmed by 6 bases and the J gene end by 5 bases; junction bases not matched to a gene: 6. The length of the CDR3 is 15 residues. The CDR3 sequence is CASSLLAGADNEQFF. The CDR3 DNA sequence: TGTGCCAGCAGCTTACTAGCGGGAGCGGACAATGAGCAGTTCTTC.

Concerning this clone: At one end, the junction sequence differs from germline, possibly due to a read error. The chain joins TRBV28 to TRBJ2-1, with D possibly TRBD2 on 6 matching bases. The CDR3 consists of 14 residues. Germline V gene lookup returns CDR1 MDHEN and CDR2 SYDVKM. The CDR3 here is CASGLGGRNNEQFF. The CDR3 DNA reads as TGTGCCAGCGGTTTGGGGGGTAGAAACAATGAGCAGTTCTTC.

Regarding this clone: Other DNA sequences in the same sample also yield this CDR3. The J gene is TRBJ1-1, the V gene TRBV19; D gene ambiguous. The CDR3 consists of 13 residues. Germline CDR1 reads LNHDA; CDR2 reads SQIVND (reference sequence). Trimming removed 1 base from V and 0 bases from J, with 3 bases in between. The CDR3 DNA reads TGTGCCAGTAGTATAGCCGTGAACACTGAAGCTTTCTTT. Amino acid sequence: CASSIAVNTEAFF.

The chain is built from TRBV28 and TRBJ1-2, with 8 bases aligning to TRBD1. The germline V gene has CDR1 MDHEN and CDR2 SYDVKM. This CDR3 comprises 17 residues. J was trimmed by 2 bases and V by 4 bases; bases with no gene match: 12. The CDR3 coding sequence is TGTGCCAGCAGTTCCTCCCCAGGGGGCGATGGGAACTATGGCTACACCTTC. Residues: CASSSSPGGDGNYGYTF.

The DNA for the CDR3 is TGTGCCAGCAGCTTACGTCTGGCAGGCGAAGCTTTCTTT. Amino acids: CASSLRLAGEAFF. The chain couples TRBV7-8 to TRBJ1-1; D gene uncertain. Per germline, CDR1 SGHVS and CDR2 FQNEAQ. The CDR3 has 13 amino acids. Trimming removed 2 bases from V and 8 bases from J, with 12 bases in between.

The chain uses TRBV11-3 and TRBJ2-2; possibly TRBD1 for D (5 bases). The germline V gene has CDR1 SGHNT and CDR2 YENEEA. This CDR3 has 16 amino acids. The V and J ends lost 0 bases and 4 bases respectively, with 12 bases between them. CDR3 residues: CASSLDRQGITGELFF. The CDR3, as DNA: TGTGCCAGCAGCTTAGATAGGCAGGGTATCACCGGGGAGCTGTTTTTT.

V gene TRBV25-1 combines with J gene TRBJ1-3, with no clear D. CDR3 size: 15 residues. Trimming took 3 bases from V and 5 from J, leaving 14 bases between them. The germline CDR1 and CDR2 sequences are MGHDK and SYGVNS. CDR3 region: CASSEDLSGRNTIYF. The DNA for the CDR3 is TGTGCCAGCAGTGAGGACTTAAGTGGGCGAAACACCATATATTTT. The variable domain in full, with the rest retrieved from reference TRBV25-1 and TRBJ1-3, is EADIYQTPRYLVIGTGKKITLECSQTMGHDKMYWYQQDPGMELHLIHYSYGVNSTEKGDLSSESTVSRIRTEHFPLTLESARPSHTSQYLCASSEDLSGRNTIYFGEGSWLTVV.

J is TRBJ2-3 and V is TRBV7-2; TRBD2 aligns across 8 bases. CDR1 is SGHTA, CDR2 FQGNSA, per germline. V shed 4 bases and J 3 bases; nucleotides not matched to a gene: 3. This CDR3 is 14 amino acids long. CDR3 in DNA: TGTGCCAGCAGCTCCAGCGGGAGAACAGATACGCAGTATTTT. This encodes CASSSSGRTDTQYF.